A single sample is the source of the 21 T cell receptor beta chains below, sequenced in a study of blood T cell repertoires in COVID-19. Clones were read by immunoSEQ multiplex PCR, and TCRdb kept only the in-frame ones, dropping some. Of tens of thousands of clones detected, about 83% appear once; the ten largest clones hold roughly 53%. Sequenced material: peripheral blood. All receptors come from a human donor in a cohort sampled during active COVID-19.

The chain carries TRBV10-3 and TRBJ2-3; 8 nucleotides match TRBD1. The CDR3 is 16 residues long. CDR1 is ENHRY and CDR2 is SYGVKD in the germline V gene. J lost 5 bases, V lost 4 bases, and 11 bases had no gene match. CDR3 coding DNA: TGTGCCATCAGTGGACCAGGGGGCAGCGTCCGAGATACGCAGTATTTT. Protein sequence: CAISGPGGSVRDTQYF.

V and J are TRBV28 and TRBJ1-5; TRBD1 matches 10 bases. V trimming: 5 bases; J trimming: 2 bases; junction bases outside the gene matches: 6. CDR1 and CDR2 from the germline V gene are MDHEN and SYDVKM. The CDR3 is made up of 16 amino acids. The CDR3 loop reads CASSNRDRGRNQPQHF. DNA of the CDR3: TGTGCCAGCAGTAACCGGGACAGGGGTCGCAATCAGCCCCAGCATTTT.

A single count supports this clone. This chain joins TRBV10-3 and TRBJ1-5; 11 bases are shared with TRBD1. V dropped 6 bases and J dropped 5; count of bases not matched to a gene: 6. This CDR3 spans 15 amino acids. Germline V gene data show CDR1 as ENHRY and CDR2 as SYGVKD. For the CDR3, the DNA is TGTGCCATCAGCCCGGACAGGGGGCAGGATCAGCCCCAGCATTTT. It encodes CAISPDRGQDQPQHF.

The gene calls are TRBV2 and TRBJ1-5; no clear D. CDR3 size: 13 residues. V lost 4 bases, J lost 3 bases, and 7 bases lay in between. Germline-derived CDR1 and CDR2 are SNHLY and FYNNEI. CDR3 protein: CASSGDFNQPQHF. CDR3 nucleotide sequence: TGTGCCAGCAGTGGAGATTTCAATCAGCCCCAGCATTTT. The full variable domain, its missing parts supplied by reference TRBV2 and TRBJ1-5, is EPEVTQTPSHQVTQMGQEVILRCVPISNHLYFYWYRQILGQKVEFLVSFYNNEISEKSEIFDDQFSVERPDGSNFTLKIRSTKLEDSAMYFCASSGDFNQPQHFGDGTRLSIL.

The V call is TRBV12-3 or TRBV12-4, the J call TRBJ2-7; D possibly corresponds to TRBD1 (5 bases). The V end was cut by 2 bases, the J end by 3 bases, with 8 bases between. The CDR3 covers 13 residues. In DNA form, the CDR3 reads TGTGCCAGCAGTTTAACAGGCCTCTACGAGCAGTACTTC. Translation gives CASSLTGLYEQYF.

In DNA, the CDR3 is TGCGCCAGCAGCCACGCCCTGGGTCTAGCCGACTCTGGGGAGCAGTTCTTC. This encodes CASSHALGLADSGEQFF. The gene calls are TRBV4-3 and TRBJ2-1, with a possible D match to TRBD2 (5 bases). Trimming left V 3 bases short and J 10 bases short, with 25 bases between. The germline V gene encodes CDR1 LGHNA and CDR2 YSLEER. The CDR3 is made up of 17 amino acids.

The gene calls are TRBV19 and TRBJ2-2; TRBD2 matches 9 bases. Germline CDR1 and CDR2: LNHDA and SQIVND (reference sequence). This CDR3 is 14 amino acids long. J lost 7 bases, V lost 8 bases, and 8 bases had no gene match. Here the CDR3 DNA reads TGTGCCAGTGGTAGCGGGAGAAAGGTCGGGGAGCTGTTTTTT. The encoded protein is CASGSGRKVGELFF. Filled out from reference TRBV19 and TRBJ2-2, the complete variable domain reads DGGITQSPKYLFRKEGQNVTLSCEQNLNHDAMYWYRQDPGQGLRLIYYSQIVNDFQKGDIAEGYSVSREKKESFPLTVTSAQKNPTAFYLCASGSGRKVGELFFGEGSRLTVL.

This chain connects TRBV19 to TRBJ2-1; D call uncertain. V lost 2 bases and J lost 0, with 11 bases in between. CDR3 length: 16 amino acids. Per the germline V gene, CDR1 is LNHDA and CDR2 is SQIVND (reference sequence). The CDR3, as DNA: TGTGCCAGTAGTATATTGGCGGCTAGCTCCTACAATGAGCAGTTCTTC. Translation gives CASSILAASSYNEQFF.

For the CDR3, the DNA is TGTGCCAGCAGCCGCAGGTGGGAGGGAAGAGGTGAGCAGTTCTTC. Translating gives CASSRRWEGRGEQFF. This chain connects TRBV28 to TRBJ2-1; 7 bases fit TRBD2. CDR3 length: 15 amino acids. With V trimmed by 6 bases and J by 9 bases, 14 bases remained unmatched. CDR1 is MDHEN and CDR2 is SYDVKM in the germline V gene.

The CDR3 bases are TGCAGCGACCGGGGACAGGGTCTATCGGGCTACACCTTC. Translation: CSDRGQGLSGYTF. This rearrangement joins TRBV29-1 to TRBJ1-2, with 9 bases that match TRBD1. The CDR3 runs to 13 residues. Trimming took 7 bases from V and 8 from J; bases not matched to a gene: 11. CDR1 SQVTM and CDR2 ANQGSEA come from the germline V gene. The whole variable domain, filled in from reference TRBV29-1 and TRBJ1-2, reads SAVISQKPSRDICQRGTSLTIQCQVDSQVTMMFWYRQQPGQSLTLIATANQGSEATYESGFVIDKFPISRPNLTFSTLTVSNMSPEDSSIYLCSDRGQGLSGYTFGSGTRLTVV.

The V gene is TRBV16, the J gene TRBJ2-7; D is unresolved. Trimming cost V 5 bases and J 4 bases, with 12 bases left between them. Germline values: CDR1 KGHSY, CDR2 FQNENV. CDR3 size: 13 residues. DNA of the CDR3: TGTGCCAGCAGCACGAGGCTGCGGTACGAGCAGTACTTC. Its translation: CASSTRLRYEQYF.

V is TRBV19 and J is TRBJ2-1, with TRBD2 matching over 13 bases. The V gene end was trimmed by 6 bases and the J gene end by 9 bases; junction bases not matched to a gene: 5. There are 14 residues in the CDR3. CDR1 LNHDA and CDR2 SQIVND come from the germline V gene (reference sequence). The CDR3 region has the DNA TGTGCCAGTAGCACGGGACTAGCGGGGACTGAGCAGTTCTTC. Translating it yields CASSTGLAGTEQFF.

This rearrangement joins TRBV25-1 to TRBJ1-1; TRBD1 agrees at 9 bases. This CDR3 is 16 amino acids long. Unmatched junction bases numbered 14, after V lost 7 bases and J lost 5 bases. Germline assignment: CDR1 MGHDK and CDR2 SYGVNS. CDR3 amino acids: CASTPSRNRGLTEAFF. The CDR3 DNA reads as TGTGCCAGCACCCCTTCAAGGAACAGGGGGCTGACTGAAGCTTTCTTT.

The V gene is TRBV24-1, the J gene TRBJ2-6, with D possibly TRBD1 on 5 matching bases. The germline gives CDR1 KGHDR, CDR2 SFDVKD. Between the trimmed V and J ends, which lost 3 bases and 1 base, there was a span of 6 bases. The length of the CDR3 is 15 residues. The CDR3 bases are TGTGCCACCAGTGATAGGGGATCTGGGGCCAACGTCCTGACTTTC. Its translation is CATSDRGSGANVLTF.

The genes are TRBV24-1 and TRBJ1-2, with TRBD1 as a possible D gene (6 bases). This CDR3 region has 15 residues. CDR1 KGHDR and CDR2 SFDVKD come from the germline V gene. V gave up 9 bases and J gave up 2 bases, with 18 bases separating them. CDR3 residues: CATFLQGVYNYGYTF. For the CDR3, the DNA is TGTGCCACCTTTTTACAGGGTGTGTACAACTATGGCTACACCTTC.

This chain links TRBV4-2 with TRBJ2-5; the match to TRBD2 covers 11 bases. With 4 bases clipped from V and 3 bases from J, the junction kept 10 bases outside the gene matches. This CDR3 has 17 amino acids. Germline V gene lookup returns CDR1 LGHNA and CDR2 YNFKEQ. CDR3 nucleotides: TGTGCCAGCAGCCGGGTCCTTCCGGGACTAGCGGAAGAGACCCAGTACTTC. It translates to CASSRVLPGLAEETQYF.

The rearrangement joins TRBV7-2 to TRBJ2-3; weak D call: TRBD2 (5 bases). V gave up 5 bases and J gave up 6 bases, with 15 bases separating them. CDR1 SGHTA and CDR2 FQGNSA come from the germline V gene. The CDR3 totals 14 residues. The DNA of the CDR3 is TGTGCCAGCAGCCCACCCTCGGGGTGGGATACGCAGTATTTT. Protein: CASSPPSGWDTQYF.

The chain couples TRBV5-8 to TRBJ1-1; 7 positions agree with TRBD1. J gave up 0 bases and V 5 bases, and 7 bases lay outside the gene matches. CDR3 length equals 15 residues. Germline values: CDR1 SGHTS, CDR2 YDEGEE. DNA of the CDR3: TGTGCCAGCAGGAGATACAGGGGCATGAACACTGAAGCTTTCTTT. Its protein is CASRRYRGMNTEAFF.

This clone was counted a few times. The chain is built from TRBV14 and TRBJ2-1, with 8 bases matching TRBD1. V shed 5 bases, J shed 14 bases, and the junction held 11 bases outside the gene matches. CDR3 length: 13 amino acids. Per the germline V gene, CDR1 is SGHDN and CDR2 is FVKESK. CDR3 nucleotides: TGTGCCAGCAGCTCGCTCCACAGGGGGAGTAAGTTCTTC. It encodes CASSSLHRGSKFF.

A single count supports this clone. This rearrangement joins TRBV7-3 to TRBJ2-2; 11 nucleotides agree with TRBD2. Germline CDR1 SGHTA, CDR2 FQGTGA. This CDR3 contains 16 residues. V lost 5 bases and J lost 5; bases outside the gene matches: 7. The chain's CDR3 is CASSPLAGGSTGELFF. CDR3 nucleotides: TGTGCCAGCAGCCCATTAGCGGGAGGGAGTACCGGGGAGCTGTTTTTT.

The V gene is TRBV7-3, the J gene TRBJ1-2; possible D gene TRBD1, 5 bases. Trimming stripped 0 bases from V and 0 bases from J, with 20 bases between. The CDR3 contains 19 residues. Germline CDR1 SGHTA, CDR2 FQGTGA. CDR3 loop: CASSLTLIAGDRANYGYTF. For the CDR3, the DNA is TGTGCCAGCAGCTTAACCCTAATTGCGGGGGACCGAGCTAACTATGGCTACACCTTC. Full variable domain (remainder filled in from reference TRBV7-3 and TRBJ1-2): GAGVSQTPSNKVTEKGKYVELRCDPISGHTALYWYRQSLGQGPEFLIYFQGTGAADDSGLPNDRFFAVRPEGSVSTLKIQRTERGDSAVYLCASSLTLIAGDRANYGYTFGSGTRLTVV.